This entry lists 12 T cell receptor beta chains sequenced from one sample in a study of shared clonotypes between healthy human individuals (dated by TCRdb to 2018 to 2020). Libraries were made using the immunoSEQ multiplex PCR assay. TCRdb carries this immuneACCESS record with in-frame sequences only. Its versions omit some clonotypes, under half of them owing to an unresolved V gene in the studies checked, with the rest unexplained. This sample holds approximately 100,000 clones; around 68% were observed only once. The top ten clonotypes cover 24% of the sample. The material sequenced was memory CD8+ T cells sorted from blood. The cell subset or site label on this specimen signifies: CD45RO+ cells pooled with CCR7-negative TemRA cells. The receptors were sampled from a woman aged 30 to 39 in good health.

V and J are TRBV27 and TRBJ1-1; D is uncertain. Germline values: CDR1 MNHEY, CDR2 SMNVEV (reference sequence). V dropped 5 bases and J dropped 0 bases, with 10 bases sitting between them. This CDR3 is built from 14 residues. CDR3 loop: CASSPRTLNTEAFF. As DNA, the CDR3 is TGTGCCAGCAGTCCCCGGACCTTGAACACTGAAGCTTTCTTT.

The J gene is TRBJ2-2, the V gene TRBV27; 9 bases line up with TRBD1. CDR1 is MNHEY and CDR2 is SMNVEV in the germline V gene (reference sequence). Trimming took 6 bases from V and 5 from J; bases not matched to a gene: 1. CDR3 length: 13 amino acids. CDR3 sequence: CASRGTGTGELFF. The CDR3 DNA sequence: TGTGCCAGCAGAGGGACAGGGACCGGGGAGCTGTTTTTT.

The rearrangement joins TRBV7-9 to TRBJ2-7, with 13 bases aligning to TRBD2. Germline CDR1 SEHNR, CDR2 FQNEAQ (reference sequence). The V segment lost 5 bases and the J segment 12 bases; nucleotides outside the gene matches: 10. The CDR3 runs 14 residues. The CDR3: CASSPGLAGALAYF. Here the CDR3 DNA reads TGTGCCAGCAGCCCCGGACTAGCGGGAGCATTGGCGTACTTC.

The chain employs TRBV9 and TRBJ2-5, with D possibly matching TRBD1 (5 bases). Germline V gene lookup returns CDR1 SGDLS and CDR2 YYNGEE. CDR3 size: 15 residues. Trimming stripped 3 bases from V and 4 bases from J, with 16 bases between. CDR3 loop: CASSEGPWVGETQYF. In DNA form, the CDR3 reads TGTGCCAGCAGCGAGGGGCCCTGGGTAGGAGAGACCCAGTACTTC.

The V and J genes are TRBV6-1 and TRBJ2-3, with D perhaps matching TRBD1 (5 bases). The V end was cut by 3 bases, the J end by 4 bases, with 11 bases between. The V gene's germline CDR1 is MNHNS and CDR2 SASEGT. This CDR3 contains 14 residues. CDR3 sequence reads: CASSEYQGPDTQYF. CDR3 DNA: TGTGCCAGCAGTGAGTACCAGGGTCCAGATACGCAGTATTTT.

The CDR3 loop is CASSLGGRPTYEQYF. The CDR3 nucleotides read TGTGCCAGCAGCTTAGGCGGGAGGCCAACCTACGAGCAGTACTTC. The chain is built from TRBV5-4 and TRBJ2-7, with 8 bases that match TRBD2. V shed 2 bases and J 2 bases; nucleotides not matched to a gene: 6. CDR3 length: 15 amino acids. Germline V gene data show CDR1 as SGHNT and CDR2 as YYREEE (reference sequence). The entire variable domain, with the rest obtained from reference TRBV5-4 and TRBJ2-7, is as follows: ETGVTQSPTHLIKTRGQQVTLRCSSQSGHNTVSWYQQALGQGPQFIFQYYREEENGRGNFPPRFSGLQFPNYSSELNVNALELDDSALYLCASSLGGRPTYEQYFGPGTRLTVT.

The chain employs TRBV27 and TRBJ1-1; 7 nucleotides align to TRBD1. Germline trimming cut 1 base from V and 2 bases from J; bases unmatched to any gene: 4. The CDR3 covers 15 residues. Germline lookup yields CDR1 MNHEY and CDR2 SMNVEV (reference sequence). This chain's CDR3 is CASSLFGTANTEAFF. The CDR3 DNA sequence: TGTGCCAGCAGTTTATTCGGGACAGCTAACACTGAAGCTTTCTTT.

There are a few counts of this clone. The V gene is TRBV15, the J gene TRBJ1-5; no definite D call. Deletions cut 5 bases from V and 1 base from J, with 9 bases between. The CDR3 has 14 residues. Germline V gene sequence: CDR1 LNHNV, CDR2 YYDKDF (reference sequence). CDR3 sequence: CATSSIFSNQPQHF. The CDR3 region has the DNA TGTGCCACCAGCTCTATATTCAGCAATCAGCCCCAGCATTTT.

This clone was observed a handful of times. This chain joins TRBV5-6 and TRBJ1-2; D gene uncertain. Per germline, CDR1 SGHDT and CDR2 YYEEEE. This CDR3 spans 14 amino acids. V was trimmed by 2 bases and J by 0 bases, leaving 8 bases between them. This CDR3 is CASSFWESNYGYTF. CDR3 bases: TGTGCCAGCAGCTTCTGGGAATCTAACTATGGCTACACCTTC.

Concerning this clone: Different DNA sequences within this sample yield the same CDR3. The chain employs TRBV6-4 and TRBJ2-1; 8 bases are shared with TRBD2. This CDR3 has 15 amino acids. Germline loops: CDR1 MRHNA, CDR2 SNTAGT. Germline trimming cut 3 bases from V and 7 bases from J; bases unmatched to any gene: 8. The CDR3 region is CASSEASGSVNEQFF. The CDR3, as DNA: TGTGCCAGCAGTGAGGCGAGCGGGAGTGTTAATGAGCAGTTCTTC.

The chain couples TRBV7-6 to TRBJ1-1, with a weak D call TRBD1 (6 bases). This CDR3 comprises 15 residues. Trimming cost V 2 bases and J 2 bases, with 12 bases left between them. The V gene's germline CDR1 is SGHVS and CDR2 FNYEAQ. CDR3 DNA: TGTGCCAGCAGCTTATCACCGGGGGGCAACACTGAAGCTTTCTTT. This sequence encodes CASSLSPGGNTEAFF.

The chain has TRBV6-1 and TRBJ1-2; D perhaps matches TRBD1 (5 bases). The V gene lost 3 bases and the J gene lost 4 bases, with 12 bases spanning the gap. The germline CDR1 and CDR2 sequences are MNHNS and SASEGT. CDR3 length: 14 amino acids. CDR3 DNA sequence: TGTGCCAGCAGTGACGGCAGGGAGTTCTATGGCTACACCTTC. It is translated as CASSDGREFYGYTF.